This is a list of T cell receptor beta chains from one sample in a study of neurological immune-mediated disorders. TCRdb analysed the 5' RACE reads with MiXCR anew, one entry per CDR3 protein. The data contain approximately 25,000 distinct CDR3 sequences, around a fifth of them seen just once; the ten biggest clones take up 16%. Sequenced input: PBMCs. The receptors were sampled from a woman aged 55-70 years in good health. The CDR3 runs from the conserved cysteine through the conserved F or W. The D gene is left open where the match is weak. Clone size is shown for a subset of rows, as once, few, many or a class of expanded clone.

v_gene	j_gene	abundance	d_gene	CDR3nt	CDR3aa
TRBV3-1	TRBJ2-2	many	NA	TGTGCCAGCAGCCAAGTGCGAACTAGGATTGACACCGGGGAGCTGTTTTTT	CASSQVRTRIDTGELFF
TRBV10-3	TRBJ1-3	many	NA	TGTGCCATCAGAGCACAGGAACCTGGAAACACCATATATTTT	CAIRAQEPGNTIYF
TRBV3-1	TRBJ1-6	many	NA	TGTGCCAGCAGCCCCTCTTTGGGGAGCTCCTATAATTCACCCCTCCACTTT	CASSPSLGSSYNSPLHF
TRBV10-3	TRBJ1-1	NA	NA	TGTGCCATCAGTGACCTCCAGGGGAACACTGAAGCTTTCTTT	CAISDLQGNTEAFF
TRBV2	TRBJ2-1	many	TRBD2	TGTGCCGCCGGGAGACTAGCGAATGAGCAGTTCTTC	CAAGRLANEQFF
TRBV5-1	TRBJ2-5	once	TRBD1	TGCGCCAGCAGCCCGGGGACAGAACAAGAGACCCAGTACTTC	CASSPGTEQETQYF
TRBV6-5	TRBJ1-4	many	TRBD1	TGTGCCAGCAGTTACGACAGGGTCGAAAAACTGTTTTTT	CASSYDRVEKLFF
TRBV12-3/TRBV12-4	TRBJ1-1	NA	TRBD1	TGTGCCAGCAGCTTGGGGACAGGAGGGTCCACTGAAGCTTTCTTT	CASSLGTGGSTEAFF
TRBV5-1	TRBJ2-3	many	NA	TGCGCCAGCAGCTCTCAGTGGACAGATACGCAGTATTTT	CASSSQWTDTQYF
TRBV5-1	TRBJ2-4	many	NA	TGCGCCAGCAGAGGAGTAGCCAAAAACATTCAGTACTTC	CASRGVAKNIQYF
TRBV5-1	TRBJ2-7	NA	TRBD2	TGCGCCAGCAGCTCGCCGAATCGGACTAGCAGCTACGAGCAGTACTTC	CASSSPNRTSSYEQYF
TRBV20-1	TRBJ1-2	medium-sized	TRBD1	TGCAGTGCTAGCGGGGTCAGGGGGCAGGTTGGCTACACCTTC	CSASGVRGQVGYTF
TRBV11-2	TRBJ2-2	many	TRBD2	TGTGCCAGCAGCTTAGATAGACTAGCGGACACCGGGGAGCTGTTTTTT	CASSLDRLADTGELFF
TRBV20-1	TRBJ1-1	many	NA	TGCAGTGCTTTGGGTGGGGCAGGTGTCACTGAAGCTTTCTTT	CSALGGAGVTEAFF
TRBV24-1	TRBJ2-3	NA	NA	TGTGCCACCAGTGCCGTGGATACGCAGTATTTT	CATSAVDTQYF
TRBV20-1	TRBJ2-7	many	TRBD2	TGCAGTGCCTGGCCGGGACTAGCGGTTCTGAGCTCCTACGAGCAGTACTTC	CSAWPGLAVLSSYEQYF
TRBV5-1	TRBJ2-3	many	NA	TGCGCCAGCAGCTTGACTACAGTTAGCACAGATACGCAGTATTTT	CASSLTTVSTDTQYF